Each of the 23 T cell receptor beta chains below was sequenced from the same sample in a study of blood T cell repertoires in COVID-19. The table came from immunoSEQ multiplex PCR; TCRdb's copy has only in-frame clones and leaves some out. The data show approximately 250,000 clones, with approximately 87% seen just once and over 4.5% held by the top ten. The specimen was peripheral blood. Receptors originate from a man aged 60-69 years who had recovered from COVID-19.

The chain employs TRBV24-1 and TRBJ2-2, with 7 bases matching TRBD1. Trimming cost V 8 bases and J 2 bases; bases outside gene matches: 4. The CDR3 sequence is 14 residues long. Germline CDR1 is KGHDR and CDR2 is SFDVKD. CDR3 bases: TGTGCCACCAAGGGGACAGCCAACACCGGGGAGCTGTTTTTT. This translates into CATKGTANTGELFF.

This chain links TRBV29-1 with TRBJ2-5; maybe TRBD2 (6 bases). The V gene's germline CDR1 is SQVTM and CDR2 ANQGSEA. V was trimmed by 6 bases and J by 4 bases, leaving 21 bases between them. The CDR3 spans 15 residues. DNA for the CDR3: TGCAGCGTAGTGTCTTATGGGGGGTTATCAGAGACCCAGTACTTC. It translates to CSVVSYGGLSETQYF.

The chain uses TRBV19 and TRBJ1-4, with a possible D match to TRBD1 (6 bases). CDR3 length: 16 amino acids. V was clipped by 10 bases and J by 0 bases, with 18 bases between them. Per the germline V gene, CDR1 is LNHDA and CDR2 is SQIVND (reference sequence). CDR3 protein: CATQDTPGATNEKLFF. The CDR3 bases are TGTGCCACCCAGGACACCCCAGGGGCAACTAATGAAAAACTGTTTTTT.

The CDR3 coding sequence is TGTGCCAGCAGCCCGCGGGGGACAGGGGGCCACTATGGCTACACCTTC. Translating it yields CASSPRGTGGHYGYTF. V and J are TRBV7-8 and TRBJ1-2; TRBD1 agrees at 12 bases. The CDR3 runs 16 residues. The V and J ends lost 5 bases and 3 bases, in that order; junction bases with no gene match: 7. Germline-derived CDR1 and CDR2 are SGHVS and FQNEAQ.

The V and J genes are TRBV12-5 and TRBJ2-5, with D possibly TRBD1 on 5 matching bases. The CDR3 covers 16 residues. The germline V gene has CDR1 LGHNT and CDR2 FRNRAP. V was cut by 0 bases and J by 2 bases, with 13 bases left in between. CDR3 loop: CASGLVLGRAQETQYF. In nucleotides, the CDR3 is TGTGCTAGTGGTTTGGTACTGGGCAGGGCACAAGAGACCCAGTACTTC.

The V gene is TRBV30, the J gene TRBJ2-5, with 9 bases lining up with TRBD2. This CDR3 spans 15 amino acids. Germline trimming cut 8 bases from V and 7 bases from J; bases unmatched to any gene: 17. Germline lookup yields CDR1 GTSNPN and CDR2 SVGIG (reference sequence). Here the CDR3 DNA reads TGTGCCACCCAATGGGCGGCTAGCGGGGTCCCGACCCAGTACTTC. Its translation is CATQWAASGVPTQYF.

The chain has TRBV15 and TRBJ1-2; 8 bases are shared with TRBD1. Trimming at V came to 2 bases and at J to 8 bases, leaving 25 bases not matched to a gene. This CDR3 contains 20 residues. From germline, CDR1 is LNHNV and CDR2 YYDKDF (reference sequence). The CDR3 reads CATSRIGQGARVFWTGGYTF. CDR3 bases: TGTGCCACCAGCAGAATAGGGCAGGGGGCGCGGGTTTTTTGGACGGGAGGCTACACCTTC.

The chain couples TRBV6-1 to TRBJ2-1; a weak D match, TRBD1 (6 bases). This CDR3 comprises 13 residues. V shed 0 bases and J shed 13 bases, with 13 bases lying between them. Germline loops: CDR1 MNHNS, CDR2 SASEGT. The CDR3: CASSEAYGTPQFF. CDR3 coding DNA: TGTGCCAGCAGTGAAGCCTACGGGACACCTCAGTTCTTC.

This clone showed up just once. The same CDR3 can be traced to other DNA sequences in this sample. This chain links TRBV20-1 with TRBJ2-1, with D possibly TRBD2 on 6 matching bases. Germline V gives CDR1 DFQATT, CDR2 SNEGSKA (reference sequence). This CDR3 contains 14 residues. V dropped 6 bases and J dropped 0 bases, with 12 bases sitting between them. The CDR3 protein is CSASSGSSYNEQFF. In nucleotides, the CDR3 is TGCAGTGCCAGTAGCGGCAGCTCCTACAATGAGCAGTTCTTC.

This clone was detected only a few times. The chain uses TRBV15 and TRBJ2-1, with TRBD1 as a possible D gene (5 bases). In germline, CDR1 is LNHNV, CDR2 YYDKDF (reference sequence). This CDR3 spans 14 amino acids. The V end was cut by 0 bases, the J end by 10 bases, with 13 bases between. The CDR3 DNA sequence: TGTGCCACCAGCAGAGACAGGGCGGCTCAGGAGCAGTTCTTC. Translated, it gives CATSRDRAAQEQFF.

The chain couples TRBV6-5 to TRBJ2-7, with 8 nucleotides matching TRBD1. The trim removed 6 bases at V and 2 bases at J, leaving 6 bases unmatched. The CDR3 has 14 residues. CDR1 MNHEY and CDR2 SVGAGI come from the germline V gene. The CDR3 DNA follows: TGTGCCAGCAGGCGGACAGGGACGGCCTACGAGCAGTACTTC. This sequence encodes CASRRTGTAYEQYF.

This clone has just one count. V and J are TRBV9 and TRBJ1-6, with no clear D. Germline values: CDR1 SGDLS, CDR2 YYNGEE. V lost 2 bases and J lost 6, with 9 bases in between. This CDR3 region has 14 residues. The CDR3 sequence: CASSVGKINSPLHF. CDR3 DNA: TGTGCCAGCAGCGTCGGGAAAATTAATTCACCCCTCCACTTT.

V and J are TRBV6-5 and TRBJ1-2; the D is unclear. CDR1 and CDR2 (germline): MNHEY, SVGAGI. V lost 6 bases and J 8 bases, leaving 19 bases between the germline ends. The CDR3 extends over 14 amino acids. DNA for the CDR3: TGTGCCAGCAGAAGGCATGGCCAGGCAGGAGGCTACACCTTC. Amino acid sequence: CASRRHGQAGGYTF.

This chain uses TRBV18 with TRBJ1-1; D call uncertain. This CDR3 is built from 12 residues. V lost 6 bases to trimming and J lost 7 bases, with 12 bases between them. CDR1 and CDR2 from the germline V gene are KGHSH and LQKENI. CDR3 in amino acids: CASSPIRGEAFF. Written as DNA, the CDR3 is TGTGCCAGCTCTCCCATTAGAGGTGAAGCTTTCTTT.

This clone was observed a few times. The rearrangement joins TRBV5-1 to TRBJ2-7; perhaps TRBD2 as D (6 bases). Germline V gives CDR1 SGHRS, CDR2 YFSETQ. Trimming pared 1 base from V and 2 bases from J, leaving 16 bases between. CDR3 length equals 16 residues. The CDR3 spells CASSLFRGVTTYEQYF. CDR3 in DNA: TGCGCCAGCAGCTTGTTTCGCGGGGTAACGACCTACGAGCAGTACTTC.

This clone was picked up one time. CDR3 DNA: TGTGCCAGCAGTCCGGCGAGGCTCGGAAACACCATATATTTT. Amino acids: CASSPARLGNTIYF. The J gene is TRBJ1-3, the V gene TRBV6-5; D not certain. Trimming removed 5 bases at V and 4 bases at J, with 12 bases between. This CDR3 has 14 amino acids. Germline CDR1 and CDR2: MNHEY and SVGAGI.

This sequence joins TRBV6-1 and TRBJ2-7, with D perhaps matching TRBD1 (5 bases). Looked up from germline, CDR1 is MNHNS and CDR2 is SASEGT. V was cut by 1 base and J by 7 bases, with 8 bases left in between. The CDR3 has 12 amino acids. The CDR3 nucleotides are TGTGCCAGCAGTGAAGTGAAGGGGGAGCAGTACTTC. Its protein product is CASSEVKGEQYF.

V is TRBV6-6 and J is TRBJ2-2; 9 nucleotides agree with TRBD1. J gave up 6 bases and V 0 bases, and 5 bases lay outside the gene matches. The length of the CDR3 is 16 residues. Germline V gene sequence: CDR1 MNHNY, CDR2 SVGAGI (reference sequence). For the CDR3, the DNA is TGTGCCAGCAGTTACTCAGTGGGACAGGGTGCCGGGGAGCTGTTTTTT. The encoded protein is CASSYSVGQGAGELFF.

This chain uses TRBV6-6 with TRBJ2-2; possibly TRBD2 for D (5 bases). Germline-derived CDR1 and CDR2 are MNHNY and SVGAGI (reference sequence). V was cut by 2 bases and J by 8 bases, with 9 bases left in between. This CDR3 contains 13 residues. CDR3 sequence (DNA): TGTGCCAGCAGTTACATAGCGCGGGGGGAGCTGTTTTTT. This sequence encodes CASSYIARGELFF.

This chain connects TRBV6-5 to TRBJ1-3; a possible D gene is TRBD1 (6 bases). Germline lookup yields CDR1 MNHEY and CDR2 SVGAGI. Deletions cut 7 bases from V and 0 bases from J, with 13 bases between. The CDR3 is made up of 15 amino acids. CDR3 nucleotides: TGTGCCAGCACCGAAACAGGGAACTCTGGAAACACCATATATTTT. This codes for CASTETGNSGNTIYF.

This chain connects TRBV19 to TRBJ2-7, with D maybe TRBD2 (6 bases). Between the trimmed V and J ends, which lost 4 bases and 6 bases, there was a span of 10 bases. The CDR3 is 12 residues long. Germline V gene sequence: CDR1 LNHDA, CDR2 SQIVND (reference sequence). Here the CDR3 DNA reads TGTGCCAGTAGTAAGCAGGGAGGCGAGCAGTACTTC. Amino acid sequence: CASSKQGGEQYF.

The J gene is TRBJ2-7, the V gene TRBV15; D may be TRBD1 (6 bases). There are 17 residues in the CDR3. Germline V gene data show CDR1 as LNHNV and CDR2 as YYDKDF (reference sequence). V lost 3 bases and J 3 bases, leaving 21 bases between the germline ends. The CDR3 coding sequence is TGTGCCACCAGCAGGGATGAACCTCGACAGGAATACTACGAGCAGTACTTC. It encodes CATSRDEPRQEYYEQYF.

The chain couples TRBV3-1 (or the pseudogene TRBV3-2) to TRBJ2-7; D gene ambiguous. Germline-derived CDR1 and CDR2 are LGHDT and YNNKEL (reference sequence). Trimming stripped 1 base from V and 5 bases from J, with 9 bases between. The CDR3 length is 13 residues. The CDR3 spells CASSQVSAHEQYF. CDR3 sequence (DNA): TGTGCCAGCAGCCAAGTCTCAGCGCACGAGCAGTACTTC.